One TCR beta chain is described in this entry. What this receptor recognizes is not known. Base qualities were left out, and no much larger clone turns up one base away. This entry belongs to a study of cytomegalovirus exposure and HLA in healthy donors (dated by TCRdb to the late 2010s). Turning to the overall study: According to an earlier analysis of a few hundred of the donors, some 170 million T cells yielded 117 million unique TCR beta sequences and around 300 Gb of sequence data. About 280 gigabases of sequencing data and tens of millions of unique TCR sequences were included in an early release covering roughly 600 HLA-typed donors. Of the 300 to 400 genotyped donors, approximately 80% fell in the genetic ancestry cluster associated with self-reported Caucasian donors. The study aimed to test whether signatures of past pathogen exposure could be identified by cataloging public T cell receptors. The T cell repertoires of around 730 subjects were profiled by immunosequencing and related to cytomegalovirus serostatus. Along with the approximately 620-subject first cohort, a separate validation cohort of 120 different subjects was used. The study combined high-throughput TCR immunosequencing, statistical association of individual TCRs with disease status, and machine learning to predict cytomegalovirus infection status. A later analysis re-examined previously published TCR beta repertoires from just over 650 donors and added high-resolution HLA genotyping to investigate patterns of TCR occurrence. Rather than using new phenotypic data, the later analysis identified candidate immune exposures from TCR beta sequences and from how often those sequences occurred across donors. In an earlier analysis of 587 of the donors, high-throughput TCR beta sequencing was used to judge whether each TCR beta V gene segment behaved as functional or pseudogenic. Alongside the repertoire data, information on donor age, sex, ethnicity and CMV serostatus was compiled. In a later genetic analysis, genome-wide SNP genotypes for about three fifths of the roughly 670 donors were used, and that subset was treated as a discovery cohort. Every discovery cohort repertoire had been produced on one sequencing platform. HLA typing covered class I and class II loci at four-digit resolution. Typing coverage differed by locus: A, B, C, DRB1 and DQB1 were typed in about 629-640 donors, DQA1 in 500 to 550, DPA1 in 606, and DPB1 in approximately 450. Because of strong linkage in the cohort, 4 to 6 DR-DQ haplotypes were treated as single units for association and clustering. Among 300 to 500 genotyped donors of the cohort, an average of roughly 230,000 unique TCR beta nucleotide sequences was sequenced per donor, of which about 18% were non-productive.

General findings and caveats noted by the study authors: CMV serostatus was the only immune exposure information available for the cohort. The classifier was reported to diagnose cytomegalovirus status with high specificity and sensitivity in both the original and validation cohorts. In vitro tests confirmed that three of the cytomegalovirus-associated TCR beta chains recognize cytomegalovirus antigens. This cohort had only TCR beta chains sequenced, and the lack of alpha or paired-chain data limited which features could be detected. It was suggested by the authors that the approach could potentially be generalized to other disease states and immunological phenotypes. Across donors, most TCR sequences were observed very rarely, whereas some public TCRs were present in many individuals. In a later genetic analysis, fewer N-insertions in productive TCRs were reported among donors in an Asian-associated ancestry cluster than the 666-donor mean. Linkage disequilibrium might explain the correlated functional status among segregating V segments, but an unknown experimental factor could not be ruled out. Because HLA typing was missing for some donors at each locus, association tests included only the typed subset. Because counts were too low, roughly 16 rarely observed V segments, including chromosome 9 orphons, were excluded from the earlier analysis of around 590 of the donors. The presence/absence analyses assumed that sequencing depth was roughly uniform across donors, and that assumption may not be true. A later analysis found that TCR association rates varied across HLA loci, with DRB1 alleles showing the most associated TCRs and HLA-C alleles the fewest. V-gene and J-gene trimming of TCR beta chains was associated with a missense DCLRE1C variant in a later genetic analysis, and the association was replicated in an independent cohort. A later analysis associated roughly 17,000 TCR beta sequences with specific HLA alleles at a false discovery rate of 0.05. In a later analysis, HLA-associated TCR beta chains showed more clonal expansion and lower generation probabilities than non-associated chains that were equally common. Assigning TCR associations to individual alleles was difficult when HLA alleles, especially DR and DQ, strongly co-occurred. In a later analysis, most CMV-associated TCR beta chains were found to appear HLA-restricted, with HLA associations seemingly driven largely by CMV exposure. A cluster of highly shared sequence variants was judged likely to be a technical artifact of the sequencing pipeline. According to a later analysis, parvovirus B19, influenza, CMV and Epstein-Barr virus appeared linked to several top co-occurrence clusters. In an earlier analysis of more than 450 of the donors, most TCR beta V segments were observed in productive rearrangements about 87% or about 30% of the time, broadly matching IMGT annotations. The study listed 164 TCR beta chains as associated with cytomegalovirus. The 87-base-pair reads could not distinguish some IMGT-functional V segments, including TRBV6-2 and TRBV6-3, so those segments were excluded. A further reported finding was that TCR beta sequences accurately predicted the HLA-A and HLA-B alleles for most subjects in the first cohort.

Library preparation was by the immunoSEQ multiplex PCR assay. The multiplex PCR relied on a mix of 60 forward primers for TCR Vbeta segments and 13 reverse primers for TCR Jbeta segments. The CDR3 region of rearranged TCR beta genes was amplified from genomic DNA with a multiplex PCR assay. The amplified TCR beta libraries were sequenced on the Illumina HiSeq System as 87-base-pair reads. The published analysis was carried out like this. A later analysis counted approximately 84 million unique TCR beta chains across the 550 to 800 repertoires, and around 12 million of these chains were shared by at least two donors. Raw reads were error-corrected and collapsed into unique sequences by a nearest-neighbor algorithm in which closely related sequences were merged to remove PCR and sequencing errors. Alignment of CDR3 sequences to IMGT reference sequences was used to assign V, D and J gene segments. For a sequence to be retained, a match of at least six nucleotides to both a V gene segment and a J gene segment was required. A rearrangement was called productive if the CDR3 had no stop codons and remained in frame with V and J, and every other rearrangement was called non-productive. Following IMGT convention, CDR3 was defined as the stretch from the second conserved V-encoded cysteine up to the conserved J-encoded phenylalanine. In an earlier analysis of approximately 590 of the donors, sequences lacking an unambiguous match to a single V gene segment were excluded. In an earlier analysis of 587 of the donors, V segments were called functional above 56.7% productive rearrangements and were called segregating when the between-donor standard deviation exceeded 5%. A statistical classification framework was built for diagnosing cytomegalovirus status from the catalog of TCR beta chain sequences. In a later analysis, V and J genes were assigned by comparing TCR nucleotide sequences against IMGT/GENE-DB human TR gene sequences. The TCRdist pipeline was used in a later analysis to assign CDR3 sequences and most-parsimonious VDJ recombination scenarios. In a later analysis, each TCR beta chain was defined by its CDR3 amino acid sequence together with its V-gene family, and reads without a unique V-gene family were excluded. To address suspected cross-contamination and a sequencing artifact, a later analysis removed 592 highly shared, low-generation-probability nucleotide sequences. In a later analysis, a clonal expansion index was calculated for each public chain from normalized within-repertoire ranks of inferred template counts. In a later analysis, generation probabilities were computed with a VDJ recombination model fitted to out-of-frame rearrangements, and the resulting probabilities were checked against IGoR. In a later analysis, TCR-TCR, TCR-HLA and TCR-CMV co-occurrence was scored with hypergeometric tests, and a repertoire-size bias correction was applied to TCR pairs. False discovery rates were estimated in a later analysis by permuting HLA or CMV assignments 20 times. In a later analysis, co-occurring TCRs were grouped using DBSCAN, with TCRdist sequence similarity added in when clustering inside HLA-allele-positive subsets. Co-occurrence clustering excluded repertoires with fewer than 30,000 or more than 120,000 public chains, plus five with anomalous nucleotide sharing. Imported from immuneACCESS, the table was reduced by TCRdb to in-frame sequences with V and J called. These copies leave out some clones; in studies compared against another copy, an unresolved V gene accounts for under half, and the cause of the remainder is not known. That table supplies the V and J calls and clone size; D and trimming were determined from the DNA. Counted in this sample were some 120,000 clones; approximately 80% of them appeared once. More than 1.4% of the sample is held by the ten biggest clonotypes.

The cohort consisted of 670 or so healthy bone marrow donors. All cohort members were sampled while nominally healthy, although unrecorded immune exposures were likely present. The donor was CMV seronegative and belonged to the group of more than 300 seronegative cohort members. Every donor gave a peripheral blood sample, and the peripheral blood mononuclear cells from that sample were used for TCR beta sequencing. Genomic DNA was extracted from the blood cell samples with the Qiagen DNeasy Blood Extraction Kit. Via the germline V gene, CDR1 is SNHLY and CDR2 FYNNEI. The CDR3 has 13 amino acids, counting the end cysteine and phenylalanine. Of all the DNA, just the CDR3 is kept, 39 bases in frame from base 1. V gives up 7 bases and J gives up 4 bases, and the segment between their germline ends measures 11 bases.

Sample: PBMCs. This receptor chain uses TRBV2 and TRBJ2-1; TRBD2 is a weak D gene call, 5 bases matching. This TCR derives from a woman between 18 and 29 years old in good health and CMV-seronegative. CDR3 sequence: CASTDSSYNEQFF. The nucleotide sequence is given as TGTGCCAGCACGGACTCATCTTACAATGAGCAGTTCTTC. Outside the CDR3, residues come from the reference TRBV2 and TRBJ2-1 proteins, so the full variable domain is: EPEVTQTPSHQVTQMGQEVILRCVPISNHLYFYWYRQILGQKVEFLVSFYNNEISEKSEIFDDQFSVERPDGSNFTLKIRSTKLEDSAMYFCASTDSSYNEQFFGPGTRLTVL.